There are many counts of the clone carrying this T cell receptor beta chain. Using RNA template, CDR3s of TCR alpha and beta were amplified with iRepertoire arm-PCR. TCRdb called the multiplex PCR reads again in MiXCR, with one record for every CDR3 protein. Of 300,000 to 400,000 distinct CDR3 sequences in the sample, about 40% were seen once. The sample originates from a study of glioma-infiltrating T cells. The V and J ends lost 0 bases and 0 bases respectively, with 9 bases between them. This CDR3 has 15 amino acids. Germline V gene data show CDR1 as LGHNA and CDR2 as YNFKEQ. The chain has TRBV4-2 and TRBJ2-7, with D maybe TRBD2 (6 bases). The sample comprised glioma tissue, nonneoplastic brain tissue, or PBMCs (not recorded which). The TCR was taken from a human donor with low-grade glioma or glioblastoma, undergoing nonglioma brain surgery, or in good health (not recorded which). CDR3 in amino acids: CASSQDGGSSYEQYF. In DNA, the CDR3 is TGTGCCAGCAGCCAAGATGGAGGGAGCTCCTACGAGCAGTACTTC.